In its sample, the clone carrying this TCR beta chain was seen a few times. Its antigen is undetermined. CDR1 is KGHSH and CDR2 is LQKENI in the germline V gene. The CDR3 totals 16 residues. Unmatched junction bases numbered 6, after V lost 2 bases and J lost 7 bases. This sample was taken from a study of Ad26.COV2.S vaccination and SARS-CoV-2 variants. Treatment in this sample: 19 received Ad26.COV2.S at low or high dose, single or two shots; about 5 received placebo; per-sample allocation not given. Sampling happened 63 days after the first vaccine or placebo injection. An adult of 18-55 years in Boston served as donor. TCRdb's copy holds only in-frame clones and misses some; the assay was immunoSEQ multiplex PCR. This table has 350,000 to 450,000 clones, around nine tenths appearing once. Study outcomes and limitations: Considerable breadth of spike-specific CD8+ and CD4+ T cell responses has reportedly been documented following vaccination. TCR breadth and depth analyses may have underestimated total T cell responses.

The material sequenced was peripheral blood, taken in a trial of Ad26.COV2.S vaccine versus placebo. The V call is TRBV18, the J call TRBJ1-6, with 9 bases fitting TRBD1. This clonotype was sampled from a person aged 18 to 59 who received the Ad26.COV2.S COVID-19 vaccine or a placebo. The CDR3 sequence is CASSPDLGQGNSPLHF. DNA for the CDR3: TGTGCCAGCTCACCAGATCTTGGACAGGGGAATTCACCCCTCCACTTT.